A single sample gave rise to the 15 T cell receptor beta chains below, sequenced in a study of control samples from healthy donors and cancer patients. The table came from immunoSEQ multiplex PCR; TCRdb's copy has only in-frame clones and leaves some out. The sample includes some 79,000 clones, over 75% of them seen just once. The source material was blood. Source of these receptors: a man aged 45-65 years in good health.

This clone was seen only once. V gene TRBV6-5 combines with J gene TRBJ1-3; 12 positions agree with TRBD1. The CDR3 length is 15 residues. Germline assignment: CDR1 MNHEY and CDR2 SVGAGI. J lost 4 bases, V lost 6 bases, and 4 bases had no gene match. CDR3 in amino acids: CASRVGQGAGNTIYF. CDR3 nucleotides: TGTGCCAGCAGGGTGGGACAGGGGGCAGGAAACACCATATATTTT.

The chain links TRBV15 to TRBJ2-5, with 8 positions matching TRBD2. The V gene's germline CDR1 is LNHNV and CDR2 YYDKDF (reference sequence). After removal of 0 bases from V and 9 bases from J, the junction contained 6 bases not matched to a gene. The CDR3 sequence is 14 residues long. CDR3 sequence: CATSRESRGEAQYF. The CDR3 nucleotides are TGTGCCACCAGCAGAGAATCGCGGGGGGAGGCCCAGTACTTC.

This clone came up once. The gene calls are TRBV6-2 or TRBV6-3 and TRBJ2-3, with D possibly matching TRBD2 (6 bases). V lost 4 bases and J 9 bases, leaving 11 bases between the germline ends. This CDR3 contains 12 residues. In germline, CDR1 is MNHEY, CDR2 SVGEGT. The CDR3 protein is CASSFPRETQYF. For the CDR3, the DNA is TGTGCCAGCAGTTTTCCGCGGGAAACGCAGTATTTT.

The chain links TRBV5-6 to TRBJ2-7, with D perhaps given as TRBD1 or TRBD2 (5 bases each). Germline assignment: CDR1 SGHDT and CDR2 YYEEEE. V was shortened by 0 bases and J by 3 bases, with 10 bases between the two germline ends. The length of the CDR3 is 14 residues. The CDR3 here is CASSLGGAYYEQYF. The CDR3 bases are TGTGCCAGCAGCTTGGGAGGGGCTTACTACGAGCAGTACTTC.

CDR3 coding DNA: TGTGCCAGTAGTATAGGGTCGGGGGACACTGAAGCTTTCTTT. Translating gives CASSIGSGDTEAFF. V usage is TRBV19 and J usage is TRBJ1-1; D might be TRBD1 (5 bases). CDR1 and CDR2 (germline): LNHDA, SQIVND (reference sequence). V lost 1 base and J lost 3, with 9 bases in between. The CDR3 has 14 residues.

This chain joins TRBV6-5 and TRBJ1-5; D perhaps matches TRBD1 (5 bases). Germline V gene data show CDR1 as MNHEY and CDR2 as SVGAGI. Trimming took 8 bases from V and 0 from J, leaving 11 bases between them. The CDR3 runs 14 residues. The CDR3 here is CASGAGNSNQPQHF. CDR3 coding DNA: TGTGCCAGCGGGGCTGGGAATAGCAATCAGCCCCAGCATTTT.

The CDR3: CASSWVRLNTEAFF. The CDR3 coding sequence is TGTGCCAGCAGTTGGGTGAGGCTGAACACTGAAGCTTTCTTT. V usage is TRBV6-2 or TRBV6-3 and J usage is TRBJ1-1; no firm D call. Germline lookup yields CDR1 MNHEY and CDR2 SVGEGT. The CDR3 has 14 residues. With 4 bases removed from V and 0 bases from J, the gap between germline ends came to 9 bases.

The rearrangement joins TRBV9 to TRBJ2-1; D could derive from TRBD1 or TRBD2 (6 bases each). The germline CDR1 and CDR2 sequences are SGDLS and YYNGEE. The CDR3 is 17 residues long. V gave up 5 bases and J gave up 3 bases, with 21 bases separating them. CDR3 region: CASSRGGFPDLYNEQFF. CDR3 DNA sequence: TGTGCCAGCAGTCGAGGGGGGTTTCCGGACCTCTACAATGAGCAGTTCTTC.

This clone showed up just once. This chain connects TRBV19 to TRBJ2-1, with 9 bases identical to TRBD1. The V gene's germline CDR1 is LNHDA and CDR2 SQIVND (reference sequence). CDR3 length: 15 residues. Trimming removed 5 bases from V and 7 bases from J; junction bases left unmatched: 9. CDR3 loop: CASSHTGTGLNEQFF. The CDR3 DNA follows: TGTGCCAGTAGTCACACCGGGACAGGGTTAAATGAGCAGTTCTTC.

The chain is built from TRBV12-3 or TRBV12-4 and TRBJ2-7; 7 bases match TRBD1. V shed 6 bases and J 3 bases; nucleotides not matched to a gene: 5. The CDR3 extends over 13 amino acids. The CDR3: CASSPRDSYEQYF. DNA of the CDR3: TGTGCCAGCAGCCCTCGGGACAGCTACGAGCAGTACTTC.

This clone was detected once. The chain recombines TRBV4-3 with TRBJ1-6; D ambiguous. Germline CDR1 and CDR2: LGHNA and YSLEER. This CDR3 contains 15 residues. V was cut by 0 bases and J by 5 bases, with 8 bases left in between. CDR3 DNA: TGCGCCAGCAGCCAAGATCCGGGTAATAATTCACCCCTCCACTTT. As protein: CASSQDPGNNSPLHF.

The chain is built from TRBV5-4 and TRBJ2-2; D could derive from TRBD1 or TRBD2 (5 bases each). CDR3 length: 14 residues. From germline, CDR1 is SGHNT and CDR2 YYREEE (reference sequence). V was cut by 3 bases and J by 2 bases, with 8 bases left in between. The CDR3 here is CASSSGDNTGELFF. CDR3 in DNA: TGTGCCAGCAGCTCCGGGGACAACACCGGGGAGCTGTTTTTT.

The chain carries TRBV9 and TRBJ1-1, with 12 bases identical to TRBD1. The CDR3 covers 16 residues. Germline V gene sequence: CDR1 SGDLS, CDR2 YYNGEE. J gave up 6 bases and V 3 bases, and 9 bases lay outside the gene matches. CDR3 coding DNA: TGTGCCAGCAGCGCTCATGGGACAGGGGGCGCCTCTGAAGCTTTCTTT. It is translated as CASSAHGTGGASEAFF.

This rearrangement joins TRBV11-2 to TRBJ2-5; D is unclear. The CDR3 is made up of 14 amino acids. Germline V CDR1 and CDR2: SGHAT, FQNNGV. V was clipped by 4 bases and J by 2 bases, with 11 bases between them. The CDR3 region is CASSYSSTQETQYF. The CDR3 DNA sequence: TGTGCCAGCAGCTATAGCTCCACACAAGAGACCCAGTACTTC.

The DNA of the CDR3 is TGTGCCAGCAGTGAGGATTTTGACAGGAGGGAGACCCAGTACTTC. This gives the protein CASSEDFDRRETQYF. The chain is built from TRBV25-1 and TRBJ2-5, with a weak D call TRBD1 (6 bases). The CDR3 runs 15 residues. Germline V gene lookup returns CDR1 MGHDK and CDR2 SYGVNS. V was clipped by 3 bases and J by 5 bases, with 16 bases between them.